The rows below give T cell receptor beta chains drawn from one sample of a study of T-cell memory formation after mild COVID-19. TCRdb re-derived calls from the 5' RACE reads in MiXCR, one entry per CDR3 protein. The table lists 300,000 to 400,000 distinct CDR3 sequences, approximately 15% of them singletons. Input material: PBMCs or a T cell subset sorted from them (not recorded which). The receptors stem from a man younger than 35 who had mild COVID-19 (a few samples of this study predate the infection). Cell type and time point are not known. CDR3s include the opening cysteine and the closing phenylalanine or tryptophan. The D gene is left open where the match is weak. Clone size is not always given. Where it is, it says once, few, many or a class for expanded clones.

DNA: TGTGCCAGCAGCCTAGGGCCTGCGACTGAAGCTTTCTTT
CDR3: CASSLGPATEAFF
J: TRBJ1-1
size: -
V: TRBV4-2
D: -

DNA: TGCAGCGTGATCGCCATAGCGGGGGGCACAGATACGCAGTATTTT
CDR3: CSVIAIAGGTDTQYF
J: TRBJ2-3
size: few
V: TRBV29-1
D: TRBD2

DNA: TGTGCCACCGCAGGGACAGGGGCTGAAAAACTGTTTTTT
CDR3: CATAGTGAEKLFF
J: TRBJ1-4
size: once
V: TRBV10-3
D: TRBD1

DNA: TGTGCCACCAGCAGAGATGGCGGGGGCATTCAGTACTTC
CDR3: CATSRDGGGIQYF
J: TRBJ2-4
size: many
V: TRBV15
D: TRBD2

DNA: TGCGCCAGCAGCCAAGCTTGGCGGGGTCAGGGAGATACGCAGTATTTT
CDR3: CASSQAWRGQGDTQYF
J: TRBJ2-3
size: many
V: TRBV4-3
D: -

DNA: TGCAGTGCTCTGGACAGGGCCCACGGCTACACCTTC
CDR3: CSALDRAHGYTF
J: TRBJ1-2
size: -
V: TRBV20-1
D: TRBD1

DNA: TGCGCCAGCAGGAACTATGACTATGGCTACACCTTC
CDR3: CASRNYDYGYTF
J: TRBJ1-2
size: -
V: TRBV5-1
D: -

DNA: TGCGCCAGCAGCCAAGAGGCCTTGGCGGGCCGGAGGGGGGGCATTCAGTACTTC
CDR3: CASSQEALAGRRGGIQYF
J: TRBJ2-4
size: many
V: TRBV5-1
D: -

DNA: TGCAGTGCTAGAGTAAGCGGGACAGGTGGAAACACCATATATTTT
CDR3: CSARVSGTGGNTIYF
J: TRBJ1-3
size: -
V: TRBV20-1
D: TRBD1

DNA: TGCGCCAGCAGCCAAGATGGGGGAGAAAAACTGTTTTTT
CDR3: CASSQDGGEKLFF
J: TRBJ1-4
size: many
V: TRBV4-3
D: -

DNA: TGTGCCAGCAGCGCGCCCGGCTACGAGCAGTACTTC
CDR3: CASSAPGYEQYF
J: TRBJ2-7
size: -
V: TRBV4-2
D: -

DNA: TGTGCCAGCAGTTTCCCGGAACCTTATCACGAGTCCAACTCTGGGGCCAACGTCCTGACTTTC
CDR3: CASSFPEPYHESNSGANVLTF
J: TRBJ2-6
size: -
V: TRBV7-2
D: -

DNA: TGCAGTGCTACCATAGACAGTTTGAATTCACCCCTCCACTTT
CDR3: CSATIDSLNSPLHF
J: TRBJ1-6
size: -
V: TRBV20-1
D: -

DNA: TGCAGCGTTGAAGATCCATGGGGTAAAGGCTACACCTTC
CDR3: CSVEDPWGKGYTF
J: TRBJ1-2
size: -
V: TRBV29-1
D: -

DNA: TGTGCCAGCGCCTGGGGAGCGGGCCTAGATACGCAGTATTTT
CDR3: CASAWGAGLDTQYF
J: TRBJ2-3
size: -
V: TRBV28
D: -

DNA: TGTGCCAGCAGTTTTGCCAGGACAGATACGCAGTATTTT
CDR3: CASSFARTDTQYF
J: TRBJ2-3
size: few
V: TRBV12-3/TRBV12-4
D: -

DNA: TGTGCCAGCAGCTTAGGATCGGGGAGTAAAAGGACAGATACGCAGTATTTT
CDR3: CASSLGSGSKRTDTQYF
J: TRBJ2-3
size: -
V: TRBV11-2
D: -

DNA: TGTGCCAGCACCTACCCTCGACAGGGGGGGAATGAGCAGTTCTTC
CDR3: CASTYPRQGGNEQFF
J: TRBJ2-1
size: -
V: TRBV5-4
D: TRBD1

DNA: TGCGCCAGCAGCCAAGAACTCCTTGCGTCCTACAATGAGCAGTTCTTC
CDR3: CASSQELLASYNEQFF
J: TRBJ2-1
size: -
V: TRBV4-3
D: -

DNA: TGTGCCAGCAGTTACTCGCCCCTGGGGAACACTGAAGCTTTCTTT
CDR3: CASSYSPLGNTEAFF
J: TRBJ1-1
size: -
V: TRBV6-5
D: -

DNA: TGCGCCAGCAGGCCCCAGGACACAGATACGCAGTATTTT
CDR3: CASRPQDTDTQYF
J: TRBJ2-3
size: few
V: TRBV4-1
D: -

DNA: TGTGCTAGTGGTCAAAGCCTACAGGGCGTCGTTTATGGCTACACCTTC
CDR3: CASGQSLQGVVYGYTF
J: TRBJ1-2
size: few
V: TRBV12-5
D: -

DNA: TGTGCCAGCAGCCCGAGACTAGCGGGGGGAGGTCAGTTCTTC
CDR3: CASSPRLAGGGQFF
J: TRBJ2-1
size: few
V: TRBV28
D: TRBD2

DNA: TGTGCCACCAGTGACTACTATTGGACTGGGCGCCACACAGATACGCAGTATTTT
CDR3: CATSDYYWTGRHTDTQYF
J: TRBJ2-3
size: once
V: TRBV24-1
D: -

DNA: TGTGCCAGCAGTTATCCTGCACTCGAAGGAGAGACCCAGTACTTC
CDR3: CASSYPALEGETQYF
J: TRBJ2-5
size: few
V: TRBV6-2/TRBV6-3
D: -

DNA: TGTGCCAGCAGCTACCGACAGGGTAGGACTGAAGCTTTCTTT
CDR3: CASSYRQGRTEAFF
J: TRBJ1-1
size: -
V: TRBV7-2
D: TRBD1

DNA: TGTGCCAGCAGTTTGGTAGGGGGTTACAATGAGCAGTTCTTC
CDR3: CASSLVGGYNEQFF
J: TRBJ2-1
size: few
V: TRBV28
D: -

DNA: TGTGCCAGTAGTATCTGGGTTGGCACTGAAGCTTTCTTT
CDR3: CASSIWVGTEAFF
J: TRBJ1-1
size: -
V: TRBV19
D: -

DNA: TGTGCCAGCAGTGAAGAAACAGGGTGGACCCAGTACTTC
CDR3: CASSEETGWTQYF
J: TRBJ2-5
size: few
V: TRBV6-1
D: -

DNA: TGTGCCAGCAGTTCTTACAGAGATGAAAAACTGTTTTTT
CDR3: CASSSYRDEKLFF
J: TRBJ1-4
size: few
V: TRBV6-2/TRBV6-3
D: -

DNA: TGTGCCAGCAGCTTAACACCTAGCGGTAGCACAGATACGCAGTATTTT
CDR3: CASSLTPSGSTDTQYF
J: TRBJ2-3
size: -
V: TRBV7-3
D: TRBD2

DNA: TGCGCCAGCAGCCAAGATGGGGACAGGGACATTCAGTACTTC
CDR3: CASSQDGDRDIQYF
J: TRBJ2-4
size: -
V: TRBV4-1
D: TRBD1

DNA: TGTGCCATCAGCTCCGGGACGGAGAACACTGAAGCTTTCTTT
CDR3: CAISSGTENTEAFF
J: TRBJ1-1
size: few
V: TRBV10-3
D: -

DNA: TGTGCCAGCAGCCCGGCCGACGGGCAGGGGGAGCAGTTCTTC
CDR3: CASSPADGQGEQFF
J: TRBJ2-1
size: -
V: TRBV5-4
D: -

DNA: TGCAGTGCTCGGACAGGGGGGATGGGAGATACGCAGTATTTT
CDR3: CSARTGGMGDTQYF
J: TRBJ2-3
size: -
V: TRBV20-1
D: TRBD1